The T cell receptor beta chain described here comes from a study of somatic mutations in cytotoxic T cells in rheumatoid arthritis. The table came from immunoSEQ multiplex PCR; TCRdb's copy has only in-frame clones and leaves some out. The sample contains 3,600 or so clones, 84% of which appear only once. The CDR3 contains 16 residues. Germline CDR1 PRHDT, CDR2 FYEKMQ (reference sequence). Comment on this clone: Mismatch with germline at one junction end may stem from a read error. This specimen includes other DNA sequences encoding the same CDR3.

The receptor was derived from a middle-aged man with rheumatoid arthritis. The V and J genes are TRBV13 and TRBJ2-1, with D possibly TRBD2 on 5 matching bases. Sequences were obtained from CD8+ T cells sorted from blood. The CDR3 region has the DNA TGTGCCAGCAGCTACCTAAAACTAGATCCCTACAATGAACAGTTCTTC. Amino acid sequence: CASSYLKLDPYNEQFF.